This TCR beta chain comes out of a study of shared clonotypes between healthy human individuals. General observations from the study: Generally, naive subsets came out with larger estimated richness than memory subsets. In having few donors, the study represented limited genetic and exposure-history diversity.

CD45RO-negative cells were positively selected for CCR7, leaving out terminally differentiated effector memory CD45RA+ cells. Caucasian adults living in Nashville, Tennessee, provided all samples. The V gene's germline CDR1 is MNHEY and CDR2 SMNVEV (reference sequence). V dropped 5 bases and J dropped 4 bases, with 14 bases sitting between them. The CDR3 covers 15 residues. With regard to this clone: Its specificity is not known.

Original handling: Junction-only sequences without quality scores came from ImmunoSEQ, so filtering differed. Method: immunoSEQ multiplex PCR; TCRdb's copy keeps in-frame clones and lacks some. V and J calls and clone size are copied from that table; D and trimming were computed from the DNA. The table shows around 2.1 million clones, with 93% occurring only once. The chain has TRBV27 and TRBJ1-4; D not resolved. The specimen sequenced was naive CD8+ T cells from PBMCs. The TCR comes from a man between 18 and 35 years old in good health. Some clones in this sample may be carry-over from other donors' samples. The CDR3 sequence is CASSPDSSYNEKLFF. The CDR3 nucleotides read TGTGCCAGCAGTCCCGATTCGAGTTATAATGAAAAACTGTTTTTT.